This T cell receptor beta chain was retrieved from a study of T cells after yellow fever vaccination. V dropped 5 bases and J dropped 6; count of bases not matched to a gene: 9. CDR1 is DFQATT, CDR2 SNEGSKA, per germline (reference sequence). The CDR3 sequence is 14 residues long. Template switching by 5'RACE produced TCR cDNA, adding a universal primer site and UMIs. Via MiXCR, TCRdb re-called the 5' RACE reads, giving one row per CDR3 protein. The sample has a few hundred thousand distinct CDR3 sequences, 15% to 20% seen once. This clonotype has more than one count but fewer than ten. This chain uses TRBV20-1 with TRBJ2-4, with 8 positions matching TRBD2. This sequence was found in a man under 40 who received the YFV17D yellow fever vaccine. The material sequenced was PBMCs, taken 15 days after the yellow fever booster vaccination. The CDR3 sequence: CSALSPGLGNIQYF. DNA of the CDR3: TGCAGTGCTTTATCACCGGGACTAGGAAACATTCAGTACTTC.